The 19 T cell receptor beta chains below all came from one sample that was sequenced in a study of blood T cell repertoires in COVID-19. Data came from immunoSEQ multiplex PCR; TCRdb stores just in-frame clones and leaves some out. The sample records about 280,000 clones, 85% being singletons. The sample was peripheral blood. The receptors were sampled from a man in his forties or fifties with active or convalescent COVID-19.

The gene calls are TRBV6-2 or TRBV6-3 and TRBJ2-1, with 10 bases fitting TRBD2. The CDR3 consists of 15 residues. V gave up 5 bases and J gave up 7 bases; unmatched junction bases: 8. Germline V gene lookup returns CDR1 MNHEY and CDR2 SVGEGT. This chain's CDR3 is CASSRPTSGRNEQFF. The CDR3 region has the DNA TGTGCCAGCAGTCGTCCGACTAGCGGGCGAAATGAGCAGTTCTTC.

The chain uses TRBV5-4 and TRBJ2-3, with 10 bases fitting TRBD2. The CDR3 sequence is 17 residues long. Per the germline V gene, CDR1 is SGHNT and CDR2 is YYREEE (reference sequence). The trim removed 7 bases at V and 3 bases at J, leaving 14 bases unmatched. The CDR3 sequence is CASAGVAGGGGTDTQYF. DNA of the CDR3: TGTGCCAGCGCGGGGGTAGCGGGAGGCGGTGGGACAGATACGCAGTATTTT. The full variable domain, with the rest looked up from reference TRBV5-4 and TRBJ2-3, is ETGVTQSPTHLIKTRGQQVTLRCSSQSGHNTVSWYQQALGQGPQFIFQYYREEENGRGNFPPRFSGLQFPNYSSELNVNALELDDSALYLCASAGVAGGGGTDTQYFGPGTRLTVL.

The chain combines TRBV6-1 with TRBJ2-1, with 9 bases fitting TRBD1. Germline trimming cut 3 bases from V and 6 bases from J; bases unmatched to any gene: 6. The germline CDR1 and CDR2 sequences are MNHNS and SASEGT. This CDR3 is 15 amino acids long. The CDR3 DNA reads TGTGCCAGCAGTGAGGTACTGGGACAGGGCAATGAGCAGTTCTTC. This gives the protein CASSEVLGQGNEQFF.

The V and J genes are TRBV2 and TRBJ1-6; the match to TRBD1 covers 7 bases. V trimming: 4 bases; J trimming: 9 bases; junction bases outside the gene matches: 6. CDR3 length equals 14 residues. CDR1 is SNHLY, CDR2 FYNNEI, per germline. This CDR3 is CASSVQGLPSPLHF. The CDR3 DNA reads TGTGCCAGCAGTGTACAGGGGTTACCTTCACCCCTCCACTTT.

The gene calls are TRBV18 and TRBJ1-4; TRBD1 agrees at 7 bases. The CDR3 is 16 amino acids. V trimming: 5 bases; J trimming: 7 bases; junction bases outside the gene matches: 13. Germline CDR1 and CDR2: KGHSH and LQKENI. CDR3 loop: CASSDLIGGAGEKLFF. Written as DNA, the CDR3 is TGTGCCAGCTCAGACCTCATAGGGGGCGCTGGTGAAAAACTGTTTTTT.

The count of this clone is one. The rearrangement joins TRBV7-9 to TRBJ2-1; no clear D gene. This CDR3 region has 15 residues. Per the germline V gene, CDR1 is SEHNR and CDR2 is FQNEAQ (reference sequence). Trimming cost V 7 bases and J 3 bases, with 16 bases left between them. The CDR3 coding sequence is TGTGCCAGCATTTCCGGTGAGGCGGTCTACAATGAGCAGTTCTTC. Protein sequence: CASISGEAVYNEQFF.

The DNA of the CDR3 is TGTGCCAGTAGTCCTAGCGGGAATAAAGAGACCCAGTACTTC. Protein: CASSPSGNKETQYF. The chain combines TRBV19 with TRBJ2-5; 9 nucleotides line up with TRBD2. The CDR3 spans 14 residues. CDR1 and CDR2 (germline): LNHDA, SQIVND (reference sequence). With V trimmed by 5 bases and J by 3 bases, 4 bases remained unmatched.

This chain links TRBV30 with TRBJ2-7; TRBD2 agrees at 11 bases. With V trimmed by 5 bases and J by 3 bases, 6 bases remained unmatched. The CDR3 sequence is 14 residues long. Germline lookup yields CDR1 GTSNPN and CDR2 SVGIG (reference sequence). The CDR3 nucleotides are TGTGCCTGGGATACCGGGACTAGCGGCTACGAGCAGTACTTC. This translates into CAWDTGTSGYEQYF.

In its sample, this clone was seen once. The chain's CDR3 is CAISNRGHGEAFF. CDR3 bases: TGTGCCATCAGTAACAGGGGGCACGGTGAAGCTTTCTTT. The chain couples TRBV10-3 to TRBJ1-1; TRBD1 matches 9 bases. CDR1 is ENHRY and CDR2 is SYGVKD in the germline V gene. Losses at the gene ends were 5 bases for V and 7 bases for J; bases not matched to a gene: 5. The CDR3 covers 13 residues.

The rearrangement links TRBV27 to TRBJ2-7; 7 nucleotides match TRBD1. The V and J ends lost 11 bases and 3 bases, in that order; junction bases with no gene match: 10. This CDR3 is 13 amino acids long. CDR1 is MNHEY and CDR2 is SMNVEV in the germline V gene (reference sequence). The CDR3 loop reads CAAAPDRDYEQYF. CDR3 nucleotide sequence: TGTGCCGCCGCGCCCGACAGGGACTACGAGCAGTACTTC.

V and J are TRBV28 and TRBJ1-1; 10 positions agree with TRBD1. The CDR3 runs 15 residues. The J segment lost 1 base and the V segment lost 9 bases, leaving 8 bases of the junction unmatched. The germline V gene has CDR1 MDHEN and CDR2 SYDVKM. CDR3 region: CASGGQGVRNTEAFF. The DNA for the CDR3 is TGTGCCAGTGGAGGACAGGGGGTGAGGAACACTGAAGCTTTCTTT.

V is TRBV14 and J is TRBJ2-1; the match to TRBD2 covers 12 bases. Germline CDR1 and CDR2: SGHDN and FVKESK. Germline trimming cut 4 bases from V and 8 bases from J; bases unmatched to any gene: 3. The CDR3 spans 14 residues. The CDR3 nucleotides read TGTGCCAGCAGCCTCCGGACTAGCGGGGATGAGCAGTTCTTC. This sequence encodes CASSLRTSGDEQFF.

The chain is built from TRBV7-2 and TRBJ1-5; D might be TRBD1 (5 bases). V was cut by 4 bases and J by 4 bases, with 8 bases left in between. The CDR3 loop spans 13 amino acids. Germline CDR1 reads SGHTA; CDR2 reads FQGNSA. CDR3 DNA sequence: TGTGCCAGCAGCTGGGCAGGGAATCAGCCCCAGCATTTT. Translated, it gives CASSWAGNQPQHF.

The chain carries TRBV5-1 and TRBJ1-1; D possibly corresponds to TRBD1 (6 bases). The CDR3 is 14 residues long. Trimming left V 4 bases short and J 1 base short, with 11 bases between. CDR1 and CDR2 (germline): SGHRS, YFSETQ. The CDR3 region is CASSRGQSNTEAFF. The CDR3, as DNA: TGCGCCAGCAGCCGCGGACAGTCGAACACTGAAGCTTTCTTT.

This sequence joins TRBV29-1 and TRBJ1-2; 7 nucleotides agree with TRBD1. Germline loops: CDR1 SQVTM, CDR2 ANQGSEA. The CDR3 runs 11 residues. Trimming cost V 7 bases and J 5 bases; bases outside gene matches: 4. Here the CDR3 reads CSAGTDYGYTF. CDR3 DNA: TGCAGCGCCGGGACAGATTATGGCTACACCTTC.

This clone appeared a few times. As DNA, the CDR3 is TGTGCCAGCAGCAGGAGGGCCCGGGAGGGGACCCAGTACTTC. This encodes CASSRRAREGTQYF. The gene calls are TRBV2 and TRBJ2-5; 8 nucleotides align to TRBD2. Per the germline V gene, CDR1 is SNHLY and CDR2 is FYNNEI. The J segment lost 7 bases and the V segment lost 6 bases, leaving 10 bases of the junction unmatched. The CDR3 is 14 residues long.

The rearrangement joins TRBV19 to TRBJ1-1; 9 nucleotides match TRBD1. J was trimmed by 9 bases and V by 1 base; bases with no gene match: 6. This CDR3 spans 14 amino acids. Per germline, CDR1 LNHDA and CDR2 SQIVND (reference sequence). CDR3 sequence: CASSIGDRAPKAFF. The CDR3 DNA sequence: TGTGCCAGTAGTATAGGGGACAGGGCTCCCAAAGCTTTCTTT. Together with reference TRBV19 and TRBJ1-1, the CDR3 gives the full variable domain: DGGITQSPKYLFRKEGQNVTLSCEQNLNHDAMYWYRQDPGQGLRLIYYSQIVNDFQKGDIAEGYSVSREKKESFPLTVTSAQKNPTAFYLCASSIGDRAPKAFFGQGTRLTVV.

The rearrangement links TRBV28 to TRBJ1-2; D is ambiguous. V lost 4 bases and J lost 4, with 16 bases in between. The CDR3 loop spans 15 amino acids. Germline lookup yields CDR1 MDHEN and CDR2 SYDVKM. CDR3 residues: CASSSPSSTPYGYTF. CDR3 nucleotides: TGTGCCAGCAGTTCTCCATCCTCTACCCCCTATGGCTACACCTTC.

The chain links TRBV3-1 (or the pseudogene TRBV3-2) to TRBJ2-1; 9 nucleotides match TRBD2. The V and J ends lost 3 bases and 0 bases, in that order; junction bases with no gene match: 3. The CDR3 covers 16 residues. Per germline, CDR1 LGHDT and CDR2 YNNKEL (reference sequence). The chain's CDR3 is CASSQLSGSSYNEQFF. CDR3 in DNA: TGTGCCAGCAGCCAGCTTAGCGGGAGCTCCTACAATGAGCAGTTCTTC.